This T cell receptor (beta chain) is drawn from a study of glioma-infiltrating T cells after dendritic cell vaccination. Study-level information: At biweekly intervals, patients got three intradermal dendritic cell vaccine injections.

TCRB CDR3 was amplified from 2 ug genomic DNA or less. The primer mix had 60 V beta and 13 J beta primers. The method was immunoSEQ multiplex PCR; TCRdb's version includes in-frame clones alone and lacks a portion of them. The repertoire holds 55,000 to 75,000 clones, with about four fifths as singletons. Specified time point: after dendritic cell vaccination, including at tumor progression/relapse. Fresh-frozen tumor tissue and more than two years of survival data were available for all. Deletions cut 2 bases from V and 8 bases from J, with 12 bases between. Looked up from germline, CDR1 is SGHTA and CDR2 is FQGTGA. The CDR3 is 14 amino acids.

This clonotype was sampled from a human donor with glioblastoma. The J gene is TRBJ2-2, the V gene TRBV7-3; tentative D call: TRBD2 (5 bases). Sequencing used blood, obtained after dendritic cell vaccination. The CDR3 protein is CASSLGRVTGELFF. The CDR3 DNA sequence: TGTGCCAGCAGCTTAGGGCGGGTTACTGGGGAGCTGTTTTTT.